The 27 T cell receptor beta chains below were found in one sample sequenced in a study of OX40 agonist ivuxolimab in advanced cancers. Data came from immunoSEQ multiplex PCR; TCRdb stores just in-frame clones and leaves some out. This sample has 65,000 to 80,000 clones, with around nine tenths found just once. The source was CD4+ or CD8+ T cells sorted from blood, collected in a trial of the OX40 agonist ivuxolimab. These receptors originate from an adult with an advanced solid tumor such as melanoma, head and neck, liver or kidney cancer.

This chain connects TRBV11-2 to TRBJ1-1; no definite D call. Trimming removed 0 bases from V and 5 bases from J, with 7 bases in between. Germline CDR1 is SGHAT and CDR2 is FQNNGV. The CDR3 consists of 13 residues. The chain's CDR3 is CASSLEWGTEAFF. The DNA for the CDR3 is TGTGCCAGCAGCTTAGAGTGGGGAACTGAAGCTTTCTTT.

V and J are TRBV5-1 and TRBJ1-3; 9 bases agree with TRBD1. Germline CDR1 SGHRS, CDR2 YFSETQ. The CDR3 loop spans 16 amino acids. Trimming at V came to 4 bases and at J to 3 bases, leaving 8 bases not matched to a gene. CDR3 region: CASSGRTGVFGNTIYF. The CDR3 DNA follows: TGCGCCAGCAGCGGAAGGACAGGGGTTTTTGGAAACACCATATATTTT.

The chain joins TRBV6-5 to TRBJ2-2; D ambiguous. Per germline, CDR1 MNHEY and CDR2 SVGAGI. V gave up 7 bases and J gave up 3 bases, with 9 bases separating them. This CDR3 region has 13 residues. The CDR3 sequence is CASTAWDTGELFF. As DNA, the CDR3 is TGTGCCAGCACCGCGTGGGACACCGGGGAGCTGTTTTTT.

This clone was observed once. The V and J genes are TRBV6-1 and TRBJ2-3; 10 positions match TRBD1. The V and J ends lost 4 bases and 2 bases, in that order; junction bases with no gene match: 6. The CDR3 runs to 16 residues. The germline V gene encodes CDR1 MNHNS and CDR2 SASEGT. CDR3 in DNA: TGTGCCAGCAGTGGCCTGACAGGGGGCAACACAGATACGCAGTATTTT. As protein: CASSGLTGGNTDTQYF.

The V gene is TRBV6-1, the J gene TRBJ1-5; no reliable D call. Trimming removed 4 bases from V and 9 bases from J, with 7 bases in between. Germline V lookup: CDR1 MNHNS, CDR2 SASEGT. This CDR3 has 11 amino acids. CDR3 residues: CASSAHGPQHF. Here the CDR3 DNA reads TGTGCCAGCAGTGCCCACGGGCCCCAGCATTTT.

V usage is TRBV7-3 and J usage is TRBJ2-1; TRBD1 matches at 8 bases. Germline V gene lookup returns CDR1 SGHTA and CDR2 FQGTGA. CDR3 length equals 15 residues. V lost 3 bases, J lost 8 bases, and 9 bases stayed unmatched. CDR3 coding DNA: TGTGCCAGCAGCTTTGCCCGGGACAGGTCATATGAGCAGTTCTTC. This codes for CASSFARDRSYEQFF.

The V and J genes are TRBV18 and TRBJ2-1; D is ambiguous. The CDR3 runs 15 residues. Trimming took off 3 bases at V and 3 bases at J, with 12 bases between the two ends. Per the germline V gene, CDR1 is KGHSH and CDR2 is LQKENI. CDR3 region: CASSPGRNLYNEQFF. The CDR3 coding sequence is TGTGCCAGCTCACCGGGCCGCAATCTCTACAATGAGCAGTTCTTC.

This chain joins TRBV28 and TRBJ2-5; D gene uncertain. The CDR3 is 13 residues long. V lost 5 bases to trimming and J lost 5 bases, with 12 bases between them. CDR1 and CDR2 (germline): MDHEN, SYDVKM. The CDR3 spells CASSPAARETQYF. The CDR3 nucleotides are TGTGCCAGCAGTCCGGCCGCCCGTGAGACCCAGTACTTC.

V usage is TRBV7-3 and J usage is TRBJ2-7; 7 nucleotides line up with TRBD1. CDR3 size: 14 residues. Germline V lookup: CDR1 SGHTA, CDR2 FQGTGA. V lost 5 bases and J lost 0; bases outside the gene matches: 4. CDR3 sequence reads: CASSRQGNSYEQYF. DNA for the CDR3: TGTGCCAGCAGCCGACAGGGTAACTCCTACGAGCAGTACTTC.

V is TRBV5-5 and J is TRBJ1-5; maybe TRBD1 (5 bases). V was shortened by 0 bases and J by 2 bases, with 9 bases between the two germline ends. CDR3 length: 15 amino acids. Germline lookup yields CDR1 SGHKS and CDR2 YYEKEE (reference sequence). The CDR3 loop reads CASSLDGGGNQPQHF. The DNA of the CDR3 is TGTGCCAGCAGCTTGGATGGGGGGGGCAATCAGCCCCAGCATTTT. Filled out from reference TRBV5-5 and TRBJ1-5, the complete variable domain reads DAGVTQSPTHLIKTRGQQVTLRCSPISGHKSVSWYQQVLGQGPQFIFQYYEKEERGRGNFPDRFSARQFPNYSSELNVNALLLGDSALYLCASSLDGGGNQPQHFGDGTRLSIL.

V gene TRBV14 combines with J gene TRBJ2-5; 11 bases align to TRBD2. V was clipped by 1 base and J by 5 bases; unmatched bases: 3. The CDR3 consists of 15 residues. The germline gives CDR1 SGHDN, CDR2 FVKESK. The chain's CDR3 is CASSQGWTSGETQYF. In DNA, the CDR3 is TGTGCCAGCAGCCAAGGATGGACTAGCGGGGAGACCCAGTACTTC.

This chain connects TRBV7-2 to TRBJ2-3; 12 positions agree with TRBD2. The CDR3 runs 16 residues. Germline lookup yields CDR1 SGHTA and CDR2 FQGNSA. V was clipped by 5 bases and J by 6 bases; unmatched bases: 9. CDR3 sequence (DNA): TGTGCCAGCAGCCCAACCCTAGCGGGGGGGCGCGATACGCAGTATTTT. Its translation is CASSPTLAGGRDTQYF.

The CDR3 bases are TGTGCCAGCAGTTTAAGAACAGGGCCCCCCTCTAAGCTCCGCTCCTACGAGCAGTACTTC. Its translation: CASSLRTGPPSKLRSYEQYF. The V and J genes are TRBV28 and TRBJ2-7, with D perhaps matching TRBD1 (6 bases). CDR1 and CDR2 (germline): MDHEN, SYDVKM. The CDR3 loop spans 20 amino acids. V gave up 2 bases and J gave up 0 bases, with 26 bases separating them.

The rearrangement uses TRBV6-1 and TRBJ1-2; 8 bases agree with TRBD1. The length of the CDR3 is 15 residues. V shed 4 bases and J 0 bases; nucleotides not matched to a gene: 4. CDR1 is MNHNS and CDR2 is SASEGT in the germline V gene. The CDR3: CASSVGDRTNYGYTF. CDR3 coding DNA: TGTGCCAGCAGTGTGGGGGACAGGACTAACTATGGCTACACCTTC.

V gene TRBV9 combines with J gene TRBJ1-2; D may be TRBD1 (5 bases). The CDR3 runs 16 residues. Trimming pared 4 bases from V and 8 bases from J, leaving 24 bases between. Germline values: CDR1 SGDLS, CDR2 YYNGEE. In DNA, the CDR3 is TGTGCCAGCAGCCCGAACACGGGACGGCTTTTCGAGGGCTACACCTTC. It is translated as CASSPNTGRLFEGYTF.

The V call is TRBV6-1, the J call TRBJ1-3; D might be TRBD1 (5 bases). Trimming pared 1 base from V and 4 bases from J, leaving 11 bases between. The CDR3 totals 15 residues. Germline-derived CDR1 and CDR2 are MNHNS and SASEGT. CDR3: CASSEVGVGGNTIYF. For the CDR3, the DNA is TGTGCCAGCAGTGAAGTAGGGGTTGGGGGAAACACCATATATTTT.

This clone showed up just a few times. The gene calls are TRBV27 and TRBJ2-7; 9 nucleotides align to TRBD2. In germline, CDR1 is MNHEY, CDR2 SMNVEV (reference sequence). The ends lost 2 bases at V and 2 bases at J; junction bases unmatched: 4. This CDR3 has 15 residues. In DNA, the CDR3 is TGTGCCAGCAGTTTACGGCGGGGGGGGACCTACGAGCAGTACTTC. Translating it yields CASSLRRGGTYEQYF.

This rearrangement joins TRBV5-1 to TRBJ2-1; 14 nucleotides match TRBD2. This CDR3 region has 15 residues. CDR1 is SGHRS, CDR2 YFSETQ, per germline. V shed 5 bases, J shed 6 bases, and the junction held 4 bases outside the gene matches. CDR3: CASREGTSGGNEQFF. CDR3 in DNA: TGCGCCAGCAGGGAGGGGACTAGCGGGGGCAATGAGCAGTTCTTC.

The genes are TRBV5-1 and TRBJ2-1; 10 bases are shared with TRBD2. The germline V gene encodes CDR1 SGHRS and CDR2 YFSETQ. This CDR3 has 14 residues. V gave up 4 bases and J gave up 8 bases; unmatched junction bases: 6. CDR3 sequence: CASSPTSGTDEQFF. CDR3 coding DNA: TGCGCCAGCAGCCCAACTAGCGGGACTGATGAGCAGTTCTTC.

The CDR3 spells CASSLAQLRPEQFF. The CDR3 DNA is TGTGCCAGCAGCTTAGCGCAGCTACGGCCCGAGCAGTTCTTC. This chain links TRBV7-8 with TRBJ2-1, with unresolved D. Germline loops: CDR1 SGHVS, CDR2 FQNEAQ. The V and J ends lost 0 bases and 10 bases respectively, with 13 bases between them. This CDR3 region has 14 residues. The full variable domain, in which reference TRBV7-8 and TRBJ2-1 provide the parts outside the CDR3, is GAGVSQSPRYKVAKRGQDVALRCDPISGHVSLFWYQQALGQGPEFLTYFQNEAQLDKSGLPSDRFFAERPEGSVSTLKIQRTQQEDSAVYLCASSLAQLRPEQFFGPGTRLTVL.

The genes are TRBV5-1 and TRBJ2-1; TRBD2 matches at 11 bases. The junction had 7 bases not matched to a gene; V was cut back by 4 bases and J by 7 bases. CDR3 length: 15 residues. CDR1 is SGHRS and CDR2 is YFSETQ in the germline V gene. The CDR3 DNA reads as TGCGCCAGCAGCCCACTAGCGGGAGATGTGAATGAGCAGTTCTTC. Residues: CASSPLAGDVNEQFF.

The chain uses TRBV20-1 and TRBJ2-5, with D unclear. The CDR3 is 11 residues long. The germline gives CDR1 DFQATT, CDR2 SNEGSKA (reference sequence). The V gene lost 4 bases and the J gene lost 0 bases, with 3 bases spanning the gap. The CDR3 coding sequence is TGCAGTGCTACCCACCAAGAGACCCAGTACTTC. Protein sequence: CSATHQETQYF.

The V call is TRBV27, the J call TRBJ2-3; D is perhaps TRBD1 or TRBD2 (5 bases each). Looked up from germline, CDR1 is MNHEY and CDR2 is SMNVEV (reference sequence). CDR3 length: 16 residues. V lost 7 bases to trimming and J lost 1 base, with 18 bases between them. The CDR3 DNA sequence: TGTGCCAGCAAACCCGGGACGGGGCACGGCACAGATACGCAGTATTTT. Protein: CASKPGTGHGTDTQYF.

J is TRBJ2-5 and V is TRBV5-4; maybe TRBD1 (6 bases). The CDR3 spans 15 residues. Germline CDR1 reads SGHNT; CDR2 reads YYREEE (reference sequence). Trimming pared 1 base from V and 4 bases from J, leaving 14 bases between. CDR3 sequence: CASSLRGGKGETQYF. In DNA, the CDR3 is TGTGCCAGCAGCTTGAGAGGGGGAAAGGGAGAGACCCAGTACTTC.

The chain has TRBV11-2 and TRBJ2-5; a weak D match, TRBD2 (6 bases). Germline V CDR1 and CDR2: SGHAT, FQNNGV. V shed 6 bases and J shed 5 bases, with 19 bases lying between them. This CDR3 has 15 residues. Here the CDR3 DNA reads TGTGCCAGCAGTTCTGGAGGGGCGCCTTGGGAGACCCAGTACTTC. The encoded protein is CASSSGGAPWETQYF.

The chain carries TRBV5-6 and TRBJ2-5, with 7 bases aligning to TRBD2. The CDR3 consists of 14 residues. Germline lookup yields CDR1 SGHDT and CDR2 YYEEEE. Trimming removed 5 bases from V and 2 bases from J; junction bases left unmatched: 6. The CDR3 bases are TGTGCCAGCAGTTCTCTAGCGGAGCAAGAGACCCAGTACTTC. It yields the protein CASSSLAEQETQYF.

The chain combines TRBV7-3 with TRBJ2-7; the D call may be TRBD1 or TRBD2 (5 bases each). Trimming took off 2 bases at V and 0 bases at J, with 8 bases between the two ends. Germline values: CDR1 SGHTA, CDR2 FQGTGA. The CDR3 is 14 amino acids. The CDR3 loop is CASSLGGTSYEQYF. CDR3 DNA: TGTGCCAGCAGCTTAGGGGGAACCTCCTACGAGCAGTACTTC.